Following are 10 T cell receptor beta chains from one sample sequenced in a study of blood T cell repertoires in COVID-19. Assay: immunoSEQ multiplex PCR; the TCRdb copy retains only in-frame clones and omits some. Of about 50,000 clones in the sample, 65% to 90% are singletons; the top ten hold around 15%. Sequencing used peripheral blood. These receptors originate from a man between 65 and 85 years old with acute or convalescent COVID-19.

The V call is TRBV6-5, the J call TRBJ2-3; no firm D call. The CDR3 sequence is 13 residues long. Germline lookup yields CDR1 MNHEY and CDR2 SVGAGI. Trimming took 8 bases from V and 0 from J, leaving 9 bases between them. CDR3 amino acids: CASRSSSTDTQYF. CDR3 DNA sequence: TGTGCCAGCCGGAGTTCTAGCACAGATACGCAGTATTTT.

The chain joins TRBV6-5 to TRBJ2-3; 12 nucleotides align to TRBD2. V shed 6 bases, J shed 4 bases, and the junction held 8 bases outside the gene matches. This CDR3 spans 16 amino acids. Per the germline V gene, CDR1 is MNHEY and CDR2 is SVGAGI. CDR3 nucleotide sequence: TGTGCCAGCAGCTACGGACTAGCGGGGACCCCAGATACGCAGTATTTT. This codes for CASSYGLAGTPDTQYF.

The chain employs TRBV19 and TRBJ2-5; 10 bases are shared with TRBD1. CDR1 is LNHDA and CDR2 is SQIVND in the germline V gene (reference sequence). V lost 5 bases, J lost 4 bases, and 10 bases stayed unmatched. The CDR3 contains 16 residues. CDR3 nucleotides: TGTGCCAGTAGTGGGCATGGGACAGGGGCCGGAGAGACCCAGTACTTC. This codes for CASSGHGTGAGETQYF.

This chain uses TRBV10-3 with TRBJ2-4; 10 bases match TRBD2. V shed 2 bases and J 1 base; nucleotides not matched to a gene: 8. The CDR3 runs to 18 residues. Per the germline V gene, CDR1 is ENHRY and CDR2 is SYGVKD. The chain's CDR3 is CAISEELAGAWAKNIQYF. CDR3 nucleotide sequence: TGTGCCATCAGTGAGGAGCTAGCGGGGGCGTGGGCCAAAAACATTCAGTACTTC.

The V and J genes are TRBV7-2 and TRBJ2-3; D gene ambiguous. CDR3 size: 12 residues. The V end lost 2 bases, the J end lost 2 bases, and 2 bases lay between the germline ends. Per the germline V gene, CDR1 is SGHTA and CDR2 is FQGNSA. CDR3 nucleotides: TGTGCCAGCAGCTTATACACAGATACGCAGTATTTT. It yields the protein CASSLYTDTQYF.

The chain couples TRBV7-9 to TRBJ2-4; 10 bases align to TRBD1. The germline gives CDR1 SEHNR, CDR2 FQNEAQ (reference sequence). The CDR3 extends over 17 amino acids. V was pared by 5 bases and J by 0 bases, with 7 bases of the junction left unmatched. CDR3 protein: CASSAWTGGLAKNIQYF. CDR3 in DNA: TGTGCCAGCAGCGCTTGGACAGGGGGTCTAGCCAAAAACATTCAGTACTTC.

The V and J genes are TRBV9 and TRBJ2-5; 7 bases line up with TRBD1. The germline V gene has CDR1 SGDLS and CDR2 YYNGEE. V lost 5 bases to trimming and J lost 0 bases; unmatched junction nucleotides: 1. The CDR3 loop spans 13 amino acids. CDR3 bases: TGTGCCAGCAGGGGGACAGACCAAGAGACCCAGTACTTC. It is translated as CASRGTDQETQYF.

This clone was detected once. J is TRBJ2-3 and V is TRBV7-2, with D tentatively TRBD2 (5 bases). V dropped 7 bases and J dropped 6 bases, with 20 bases sitting between them. Germline V gene sequence: CDR1 SGHTA, CDR2 FQGNSA. The CDR3 loop spans 15 amino acids. CDR3 sequence: CASTPGLTGRDTQYF. The CDR3 nucleotides read TGTGCCAGCACCCCTGGACTCACGGGCAGGGATACGCAGTATTTT.

The rearrangement links TRBV27 to TRBJ1-1, with TRBD1 matching over 7 bases. Germline CDR1 MNHEY, CDR2 SMNVEV (reference sequence). V was clipped by 9 bases and J by 5 bases; unmatched bases: 9. The CDR3 contains 13 residues. The chain's CDR3 is CASKTGVRTEAFF. DNA of the CDR3: TGTGCCAGTAAAACAGGGGTGCGGACTGAAGCTTTCTTT.

The V and J genes are TRBV3-1 (or the pseudogene TRBV3-2) and TRBJ2-2; the match to TRBD2 covers 10 bases. With V trimmed by 1 base and J by 7 bases, 6 bases remained unmatched. Germline V gives CDR1 LGHDT, CDR2 YNNKEL (reference sequence). The CDR3 length is 16 residues. CDR3 nucleotides: TGTGCCAGCAGCCAAGCAGCGGGGGGGCAGAACGGGGAGCTGTTTTTT. The encoded protein is CASSQAAGGQNGELFF.